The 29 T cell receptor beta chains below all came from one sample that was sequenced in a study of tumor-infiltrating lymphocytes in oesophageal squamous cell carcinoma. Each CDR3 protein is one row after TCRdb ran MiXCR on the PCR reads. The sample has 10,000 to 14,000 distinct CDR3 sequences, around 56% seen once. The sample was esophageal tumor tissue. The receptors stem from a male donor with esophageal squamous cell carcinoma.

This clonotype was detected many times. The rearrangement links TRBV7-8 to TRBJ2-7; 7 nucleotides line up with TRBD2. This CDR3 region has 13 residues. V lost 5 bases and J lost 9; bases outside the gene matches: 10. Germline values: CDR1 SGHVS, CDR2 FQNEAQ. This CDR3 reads CASSLWGGGGQYF. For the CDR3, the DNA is TGTGCCAGCAGCCTGTGGGGAGGCGGGGGGCAGTACTTC.

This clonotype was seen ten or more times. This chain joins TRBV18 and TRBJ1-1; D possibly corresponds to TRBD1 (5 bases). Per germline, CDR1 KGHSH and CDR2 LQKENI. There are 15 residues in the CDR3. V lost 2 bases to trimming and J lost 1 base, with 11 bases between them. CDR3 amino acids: CASSPMQGKNTEAFF. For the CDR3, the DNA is TGTGCCAGCTCACCAATGCAGGGAAAGAACACTGAAGCTTTCTTT.

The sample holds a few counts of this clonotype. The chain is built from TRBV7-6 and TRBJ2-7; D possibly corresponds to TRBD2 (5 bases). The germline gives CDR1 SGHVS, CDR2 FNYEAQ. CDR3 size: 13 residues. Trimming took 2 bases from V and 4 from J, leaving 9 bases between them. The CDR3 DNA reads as TGTGCCAGCAGCTTAACAACGGGGTACGAGCAGTACTTC. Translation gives CASSLTTGYEQYF.

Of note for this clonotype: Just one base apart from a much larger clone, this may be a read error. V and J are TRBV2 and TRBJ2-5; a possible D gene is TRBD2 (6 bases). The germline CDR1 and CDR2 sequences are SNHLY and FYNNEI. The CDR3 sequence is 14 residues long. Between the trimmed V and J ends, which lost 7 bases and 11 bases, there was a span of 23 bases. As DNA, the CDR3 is TGTGCCAGCACCTTTGGGGGGAAACTCAATGAGCAGTACTTC. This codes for CASTFGGKLNEQYF. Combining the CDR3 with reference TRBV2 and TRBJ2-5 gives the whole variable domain EPEVTQTPSHQVTQMGQEVILRCVPISNHLYFYWYRQILGQKVEFLVSFYNNEISEKSEIFDDQFSVERPDGSNFTLKIRSTKLEDSAMYFCASTFGGKLNEQYFGPGTRLLVL.

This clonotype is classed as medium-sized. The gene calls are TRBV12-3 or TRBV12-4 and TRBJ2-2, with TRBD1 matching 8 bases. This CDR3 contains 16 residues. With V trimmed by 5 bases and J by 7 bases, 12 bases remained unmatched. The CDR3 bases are TGTGCCAGCAGTCCCAGTCGACAGGGGTTTATCGGGGAGCTGTTTTTT. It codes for CASSPSRQGFIGELFF.

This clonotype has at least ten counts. CDR3 sequence (DNA): TGTGCCAGCACCGGGGACAGGGGGGTTTTGAACACTGAAGCTTTCTTT. It specifies CASTGDRGVLNTEAFF. This rearrangement joins TRBV18 to TRBJ1-1, with 11 bases fitting TRBD1. Germline V gene lookup returns CDR1 KGHSH and CDR2 LQKENI. The ends lost 8 bases at V and 0 bases at J; junction bases unmatched: 8. This CDR3 has 16 amino acids.

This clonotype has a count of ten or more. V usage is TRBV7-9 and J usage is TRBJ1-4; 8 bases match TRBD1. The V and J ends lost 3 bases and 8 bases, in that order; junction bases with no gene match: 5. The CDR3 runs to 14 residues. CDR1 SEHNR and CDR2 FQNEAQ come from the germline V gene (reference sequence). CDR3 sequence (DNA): TGTGCCAGCAGCTTTGGACAGGGAGGGGAAAAACTGTTTTTT. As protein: CASSFGQGGEKLFF.

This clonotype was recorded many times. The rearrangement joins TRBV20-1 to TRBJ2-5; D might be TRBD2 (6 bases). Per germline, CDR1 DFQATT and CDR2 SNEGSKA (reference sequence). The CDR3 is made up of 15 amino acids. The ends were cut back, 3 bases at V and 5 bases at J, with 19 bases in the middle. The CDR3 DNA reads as TGCAGTGCTAGGGACCTAGCGTATGGTTTGGAGACCCAGTACTTC. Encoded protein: CSARDLAYGLETQYF.

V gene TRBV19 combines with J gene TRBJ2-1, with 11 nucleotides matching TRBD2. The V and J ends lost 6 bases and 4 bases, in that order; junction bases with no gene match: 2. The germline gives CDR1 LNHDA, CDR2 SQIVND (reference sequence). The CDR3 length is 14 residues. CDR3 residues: CASRGTSGYNEQFF. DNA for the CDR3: TGTGCCAGTAGGGGGACTAGCGGATACAATGAGCAGTTCTTC.

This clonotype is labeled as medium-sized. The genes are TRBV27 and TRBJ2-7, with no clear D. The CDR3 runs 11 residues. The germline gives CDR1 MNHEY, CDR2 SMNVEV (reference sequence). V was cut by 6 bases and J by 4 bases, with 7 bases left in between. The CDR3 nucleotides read TGTGCCAGCAGAAAAGGGTACGAGCAGTACTTC. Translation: CASRKGYEQYF.

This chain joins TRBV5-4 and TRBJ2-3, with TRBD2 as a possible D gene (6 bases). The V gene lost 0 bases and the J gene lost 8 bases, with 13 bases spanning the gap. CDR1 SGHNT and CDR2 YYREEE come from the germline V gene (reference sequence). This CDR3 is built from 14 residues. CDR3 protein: CASSLDSGSATQYF. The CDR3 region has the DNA TGTGCCAGCAGCTTGGATAGCGGAAGCGCTACGCAGTATTTT.

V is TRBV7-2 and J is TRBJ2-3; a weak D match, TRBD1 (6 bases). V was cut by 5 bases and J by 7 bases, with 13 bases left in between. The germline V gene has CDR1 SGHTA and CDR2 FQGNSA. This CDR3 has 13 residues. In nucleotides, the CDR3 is TGTGCCAGCAGCCCCGGGACACCGCATACGCAGTATTTT. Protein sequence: CASSPGTPHTQYF.

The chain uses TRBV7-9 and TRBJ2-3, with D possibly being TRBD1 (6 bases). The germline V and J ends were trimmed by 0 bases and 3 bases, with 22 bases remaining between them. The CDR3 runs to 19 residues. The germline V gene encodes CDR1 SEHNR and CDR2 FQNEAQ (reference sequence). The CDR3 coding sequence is TGTGCCAGCAGCTTAGCACAAAGGAACTTGGCAGGGGCAACAGATACGCAGTATTTT. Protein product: CASSLAQRNLAGATDTQYF.

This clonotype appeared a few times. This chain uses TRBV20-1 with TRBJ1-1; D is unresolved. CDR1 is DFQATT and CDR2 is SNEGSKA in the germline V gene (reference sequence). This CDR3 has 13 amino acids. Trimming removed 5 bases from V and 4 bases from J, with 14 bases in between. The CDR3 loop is CSAFGSSGTEAFF. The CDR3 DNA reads TGCAGTGCTTTTGGATCCAGCGGCACTGAAGCTTTCTTT.

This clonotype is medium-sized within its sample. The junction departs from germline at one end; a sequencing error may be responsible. The CDR3 sequence is CASTEIVETQYF. Here the CDR3 DNA reads TGTGCCAGCACTGAAATCGTCGAGACCCAGTACTTC. The chain has TRBV6-1 and TRBJ2-5; D ambiguous. Germline V gene lookup returns CDR1 MNHNS and CDR2 SASEGT. The CDR3 is 12 amino acids.

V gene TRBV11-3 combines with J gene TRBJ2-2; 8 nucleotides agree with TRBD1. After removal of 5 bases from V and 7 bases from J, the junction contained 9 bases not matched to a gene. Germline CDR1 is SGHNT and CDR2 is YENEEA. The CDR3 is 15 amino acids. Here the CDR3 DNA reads TGTGCCAGCAGCCCCGGACAGGGTAGAGGCGGGGAGCTGTTTTTT. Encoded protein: CASSPGQGRGGELFF. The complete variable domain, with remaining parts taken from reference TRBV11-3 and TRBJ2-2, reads EAGVVQSPRYKIIEKKQPVAFWCNPISGHNTLYWYLQNLGQGPELLIRYENEEAVDDSQLPKDRFSAERLKGVDSTLKIQPAELGDSAVYLCASSPGQGRGGELFFGEGSRLTVL.

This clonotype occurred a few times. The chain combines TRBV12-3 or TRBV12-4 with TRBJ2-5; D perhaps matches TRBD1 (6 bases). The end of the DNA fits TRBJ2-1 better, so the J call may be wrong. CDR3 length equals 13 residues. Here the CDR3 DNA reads TGTGCCAGCAGTCCCCACACAGGGAATGAGCAGTTCTTC. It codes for CASSPHTGNEQFF.

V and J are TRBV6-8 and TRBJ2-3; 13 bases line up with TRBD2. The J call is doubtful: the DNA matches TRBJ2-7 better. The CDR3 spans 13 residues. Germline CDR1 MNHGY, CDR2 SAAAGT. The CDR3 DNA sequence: TGTGCCTCCCGCGGACTAGCGGGAGATGAGCAGTACTTC. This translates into CASRGLAGDEQYF.

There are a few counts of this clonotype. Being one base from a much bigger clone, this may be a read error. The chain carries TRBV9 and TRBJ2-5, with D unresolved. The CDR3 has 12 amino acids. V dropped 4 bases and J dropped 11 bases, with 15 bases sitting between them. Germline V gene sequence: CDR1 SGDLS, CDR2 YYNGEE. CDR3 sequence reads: CASSITLNEQYF. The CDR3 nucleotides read TGTGCCAGCAGCATAACGTTGAATGAGCAGTACTTC.

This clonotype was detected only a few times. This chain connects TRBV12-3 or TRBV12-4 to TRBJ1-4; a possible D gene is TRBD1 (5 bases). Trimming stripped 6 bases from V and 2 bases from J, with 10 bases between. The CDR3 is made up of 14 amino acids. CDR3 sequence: CASRSGRTNEKLFF. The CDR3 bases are TGTGCCAGCAGATCGGGACGTACTAATGAAAAACTGTTTTTT.

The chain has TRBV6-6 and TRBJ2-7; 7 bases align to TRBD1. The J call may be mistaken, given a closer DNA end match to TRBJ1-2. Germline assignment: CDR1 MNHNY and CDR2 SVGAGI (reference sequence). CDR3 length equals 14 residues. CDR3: CASSSQGGSNGYTF. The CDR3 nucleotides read TGTGCCAGCAGTTCGCAGGGGGGTTCTAATGGCTACACCTTC.

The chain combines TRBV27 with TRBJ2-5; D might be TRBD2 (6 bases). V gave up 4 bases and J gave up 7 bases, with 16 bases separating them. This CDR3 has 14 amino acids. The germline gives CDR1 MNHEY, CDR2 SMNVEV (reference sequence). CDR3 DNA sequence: TGTGCCAGCAGTTCCGGGACTGCCACGGGGACCCAGTACTTC. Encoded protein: CASSSGTATGTQYF.

Here the CDR3 DNA reads TGTGCCAGCAGCTTAGGGACGACAGGGTGGAATGAGCAGTTCTTC. Translating gives CASSLGTTGWNEQFF. This chain connects TRBV7-6 to TRBJ2-1; 7 bases are a match to TRBD1. V shed 1 base, J shed 7 bases, and the junction held 7 bases outside the gene matches. The CDR3 length is 15 residues. The germline gives CDR1 SGHVS, CDR2 FNYEAQ.

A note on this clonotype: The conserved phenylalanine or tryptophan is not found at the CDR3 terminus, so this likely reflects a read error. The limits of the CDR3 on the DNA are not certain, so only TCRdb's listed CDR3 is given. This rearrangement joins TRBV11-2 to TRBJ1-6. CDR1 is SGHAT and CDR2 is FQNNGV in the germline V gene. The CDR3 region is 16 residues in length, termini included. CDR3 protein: CASSSGPTRETQYFGP.

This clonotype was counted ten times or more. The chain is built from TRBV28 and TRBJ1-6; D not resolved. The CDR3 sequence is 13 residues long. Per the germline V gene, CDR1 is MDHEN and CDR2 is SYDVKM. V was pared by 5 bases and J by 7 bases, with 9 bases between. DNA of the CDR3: TGTGCCAGCAGTGTAGGATACAATTCACCCCTCCACTTT. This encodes CASSVGYNSPLHF.

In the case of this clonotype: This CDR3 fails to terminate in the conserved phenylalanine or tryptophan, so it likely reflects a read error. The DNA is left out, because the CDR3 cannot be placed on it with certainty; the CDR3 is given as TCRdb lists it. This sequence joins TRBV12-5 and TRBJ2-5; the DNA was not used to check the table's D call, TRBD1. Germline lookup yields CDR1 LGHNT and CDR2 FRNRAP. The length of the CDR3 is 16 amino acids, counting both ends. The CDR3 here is CASGSGDRGHGYTFGS.

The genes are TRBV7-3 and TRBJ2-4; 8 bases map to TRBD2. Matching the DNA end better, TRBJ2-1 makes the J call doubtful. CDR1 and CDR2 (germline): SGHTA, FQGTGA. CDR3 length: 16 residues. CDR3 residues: CASSLTWLAGYNEQFF. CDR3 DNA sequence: TGTGCCAGCAGCTTAACGTGGCTAGCGGGCTACAATGAGCAGTTCTTC.

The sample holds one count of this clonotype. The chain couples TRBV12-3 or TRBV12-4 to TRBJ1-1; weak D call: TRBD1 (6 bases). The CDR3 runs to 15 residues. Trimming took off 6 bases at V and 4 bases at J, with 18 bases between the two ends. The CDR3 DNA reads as TGTGCCAGCAGCCCGGGTGGGGGCGCGGGCACTGAAGCTTTCTTT. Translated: CASSPGGGAGTEAFF.

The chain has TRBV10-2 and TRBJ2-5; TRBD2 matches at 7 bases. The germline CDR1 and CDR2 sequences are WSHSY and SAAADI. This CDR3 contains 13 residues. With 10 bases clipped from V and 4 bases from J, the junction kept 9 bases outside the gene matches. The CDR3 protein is CATGEAGLETQYF. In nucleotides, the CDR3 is TGCGCCACGGGAGAAGCGGGATTAGAGACCCAGTACTTC.